This T cell receptor (beta chain) was retrieved from a study of blood T cell repertoires in COVID-19. Study context: Some COVID-19 samples were acute and others convalescent; all came from the United States, Italy and Spain.

Sequencing used immunoSEQ multiplex PCR; TCRdb keeps in-frame clones, though not all of them. The sample lists some 180,000 clones, approximately 85% seen once, with under 3.5% in the top ten. Enrolled during active infection, Seattle patients were then followed longitudinally. This clone was seen a single time. This specimen includes other DNA sequences encoding the same CDR3. In germline, CDR1 is KGHSH, CDR2 LQKENI. Trimming took 2 bases from V and 7 from J; bases not matched to a gene: 4. The CDR3 is made up of 13 amino acids. The sequence was collected from a woman of 80 years or more with COVID-19, enrolled during active disease. Sequencing used peripheral blood. V and J are TRBV18 and TRBJ2-7, with 8 bases that match TRBD1. The CDR3 reads CASSPLQGGEQYF. The CDR3 coding sequence is TGTGCCAGCTCACCATTACAGGGGGGTGAGCAGTACTTC.